Given below is one T cell receptor beta chain in context. Tumor samples were obtained before definitive surgery or chemotherapy. This CDR3 region has 16 residues. Germline CDR1 reads SQVTM; CDR2 reads ANQGSEA. The J segment lost 2 bases and the V segment lost 1 base, leaving 5 bases of the junction unmatched. Sequencing used immunoSEQ multiplex PCR; TCRdb keeps in-frame clones, though not all of them. The sample shows roughly 29,000 clones, about 88% of them seen only once. This specimen comes from a study of high-grade serous ovarian cancer treatment subgroups. The genes are TRBV29-1 and TRBJ2-6; 7 nucleotides line up with TRBD2. Sample: tumor tissue. This clonotype was sampled from a human donor with high-grade serous ovarian cancer. For the CDR3, the DNA is TGCAGCGTTGAAGCGGGCGGGGGTGCTGGGGCCAACGTCCTGACTTTC. As protein: CSVEAGGGAGANVLTF.